The 5 T cell receptor beta chains below all came from one sample that was sequenced in a study of T cells in localized non-small cell lung cancer (dated by TCRdb to about 2020). Receptor libraries were prepared by the immunoSEQ multiplex PCR assay. TCRdb holds this immuneACCESS table with in-frame rearrangements only. Some clones are missing; in checked studies, unresolved V genes explain under half, and the rest has no known cause. The sample has about 26,000 clones on record, around 93% of them singletons. The top ten constitute 3.5% to 5% of the sample. Source: peripheral blood, taken before any cancer treatment. Receptors were obtained from a female donor at least 60 years old with stage II squamous cell lung carcinoma.

CDR3 amino acids: CASSPSGGVNEKLFF. The DNA of the CDR3 is TGTGCCAGCAGCCCTTCGGGGGGAGTAAATGAAAAACTGTTTTTT. V and J are TRBV11-2 and TRBJ1-4, with a tentative D call TRBD1 (5 bases). CDR1 and CDR2 from the germline V gene are SGHAT and FQNNGV. The CDR3 totals 15 residues. Trimming took off 5 bases at V and 5 bases at J, with 15 bases between the two ends.

The chain uses TRBV7-2 and TRBJ2-5, with 8 bases fitting TRBD1. The CDR3 extends over 13 amino acids. Per germline, CDR1 SGHTA and CDR2 FQGNSA. After removal of 3 bases from V and 5 bases from J, the junction contained 2 bases not matched to a gene. The CDR3 sequence is CASSFNRGETQYF. Written as DNA, the CDR3 is TGTGCCAGCAGCTTTAACAGGGGGGAGACCCAGTACTTC.

This chain connects TRBV4-1 to TRBJ1-2, with 11 bases that match TRBD1. This CDR3 region has 17 residues. The germline V gene has CDR1 MGHRA and CDR2 YSYEKL. V gave up 7 bases and J gave up 4 bases; unmatched junction bases: 14. Written as DNA, the CDR3 is TGCGCCAGCACCACCTCGGTAGGGACAGGGGGTACCTATGGCTACACCTTC. This translates into CASTTSVGTGGTYGYTF.

This clone was picked up one time. The V and J genes are TRBV28 and TRBJ1-6, with a weak D call TRBD1 (5 bases). V dropped 3 bases and J dropped 7 bases, with 10 bases sitting between them. The length of the CDR3 is 14 residues. The germline CDR1 and CDR2 sequences are MDHEN and SYDVKM. The CDR3 sequence is CASSLEGPNSPLHF. In DNA form, the CDR3 reads TGTGCCAGCAGTTTGGAGGGACCAAATTCACCCCTCCACTTT. Looking up the rest from reference TRBV28 and TRBJ1-6 gives the full variable domain: DVKVTQSSRYLVKRTGEKVFLECVQDMDHENMFWYRQDPGLGLRLIYFSYDVKMKEKGDIPEGYSVSREKKERFSLILESASTNQTSMYLCASSLEGPNSPLHFGNGTRLTVT.

J is TRBJ2-7 and V is TRBV5-4, with D perhaps TRBD2 (6 bases). The ends were cut back, 4 bases at V and 5 bases at J, with 13 bases in the middle. In germline, CDR1 is SGHNT, CDR2 YYREEE (reference sequence). This CDR3 has 13 amino acids. CDR3 nucleotides: TGTGCCAGCAGCCCGGCGGGGTGGGACGAGCAGTACTTC. Amino acids: CASSPAGWDEQYF.